Here is one T cell receptor beta chain with its context. Its antigen is not identified. The V gene's germline CDR1 is DFQATT and CDR2 SNEGSKA (reference sequence). This CDR3 contains 14 residues. Input per TCR library consisted of roughly 3,500 ng of total RNA. TCRdb re-called the 5' RACE reads and catalogs CDR3 proteins one per entry, DNA excluded. This sample's clone table lists approximately 330,000 distinct CDR3 sequences. The record originates from a study of monozygotic twins with inflammatory bowel disease. Study results and limitations: There were differing immunosuppressive treatments, which may have added variability to patient repertoires. Among IBD patients, fewer clonotypes were shared with others than among healthy twins, especially with disease activity.

This receptor was obtained from a human donor with ulcerative colitis or Crohn's disease, or a healthy co-twin of an affected twin (not recorded which). Sequencing was performed on blood. The chain joins TRBV20-1 to TRBJ1-5. CDR3 sequence reads: CSAPNRQDERPQHF.